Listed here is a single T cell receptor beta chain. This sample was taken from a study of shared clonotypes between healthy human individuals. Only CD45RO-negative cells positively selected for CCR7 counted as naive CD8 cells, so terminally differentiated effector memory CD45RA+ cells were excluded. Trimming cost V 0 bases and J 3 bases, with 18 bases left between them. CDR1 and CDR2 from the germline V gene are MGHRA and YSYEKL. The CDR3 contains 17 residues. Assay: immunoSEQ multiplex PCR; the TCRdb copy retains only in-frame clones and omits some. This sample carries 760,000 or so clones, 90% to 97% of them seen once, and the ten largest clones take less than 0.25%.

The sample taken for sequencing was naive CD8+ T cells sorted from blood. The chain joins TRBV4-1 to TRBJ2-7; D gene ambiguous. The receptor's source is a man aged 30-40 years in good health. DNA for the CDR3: TGCGCCAGCAGCCAAGATCTTATATTTCGGTCCGGCTACGAGCAGTACTTC. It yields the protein CASSQDLIFRSGYEQYF.